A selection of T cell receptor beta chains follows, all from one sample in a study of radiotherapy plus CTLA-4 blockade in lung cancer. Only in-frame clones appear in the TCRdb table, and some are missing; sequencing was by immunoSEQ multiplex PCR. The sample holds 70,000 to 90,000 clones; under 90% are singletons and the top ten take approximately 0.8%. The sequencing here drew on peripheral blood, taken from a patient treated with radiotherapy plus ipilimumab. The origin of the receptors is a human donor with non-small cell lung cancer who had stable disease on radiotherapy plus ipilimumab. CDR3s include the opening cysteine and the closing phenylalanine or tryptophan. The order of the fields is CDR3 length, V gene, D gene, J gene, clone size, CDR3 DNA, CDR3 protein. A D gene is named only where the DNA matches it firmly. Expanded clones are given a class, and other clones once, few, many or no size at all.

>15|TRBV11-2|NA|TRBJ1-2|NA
TGTGCCAGCAGCCCGGACTCCAGACACCTCATTGGCTACACCTTC
CASSPDSRHLIGYTF
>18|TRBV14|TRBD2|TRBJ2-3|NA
TGTGCCAGCAGCCAATCGGGTTACCAGCGGGGGGGCAGAGATACGCAGTATTTT
CASSQSGYQRGGRDTQYF
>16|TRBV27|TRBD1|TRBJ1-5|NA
TGTGCCAGCAGTGGACACAGGGACAGGACGAGTCAGCCCCAGCATTTT
CASSGHRDRTSQPQHF
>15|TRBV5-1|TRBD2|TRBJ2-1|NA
TGCGCCAGCAGCTTGTCGAGCGGGGGTTTCAATGAGCAGTTCTTC
CASSLSSGGFNEQFF
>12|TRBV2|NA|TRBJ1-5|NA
TGTGCCAGCCGGGCGAGCAATCAGCCCCAGCATTTT
CASRASNQPQHF
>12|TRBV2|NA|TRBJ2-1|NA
TGTGCCAGCAGTGGGACTGTCGGGGAGCAGTTCTTC
CASSGTVGEQFF
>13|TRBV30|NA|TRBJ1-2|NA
TGTGCCTGGGCCCCAGGGTTGTTCTATGGCTACACCTTC
CAWAPGLFYGYTF
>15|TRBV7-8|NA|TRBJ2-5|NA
TGTGCCAGCAGCTTAGTGAACAGGGCAACTGAGACCCAGTACTTC
CASSLVNRATETQYF
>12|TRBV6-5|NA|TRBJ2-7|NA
TGTGCCAGCAGCCCCTCCTCCTACGAGCAGTACTTC
CASSPSSYEQYF
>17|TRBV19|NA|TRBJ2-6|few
TGTGCCAGTAGCCAACAGGTACTGAGCTCTGGGGCCAACGTCCTGACTTTC
CASSQQVLSSGANVLTF
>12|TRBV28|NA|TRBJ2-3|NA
TGTGCCAGCAGTTTCACCACAGATACGCAGTATTTT
CASSFTTDTQYF
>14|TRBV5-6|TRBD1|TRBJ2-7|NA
TGTGCCAGCAGCGTATGGGACAGGGGATGGGGGGAGTACTTC
CASSVWDRGWGEYF
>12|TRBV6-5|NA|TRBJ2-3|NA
TGTGCCAGCACCCCCCCCACAGATACGCAGTATTTT
CASTPPTDTQYF
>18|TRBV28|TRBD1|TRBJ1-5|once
TGTGCCAGCAGTACCGAACCTGGACAGGTTCGAGGCAATCAGCCCCAGCATTTT
CASSTEPGQVRGNQPQHF
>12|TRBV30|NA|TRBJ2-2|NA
TGTGCCTGGAGTGCACACACCGGGGAGCTGTTTTTT
CAWSAHTGELFF
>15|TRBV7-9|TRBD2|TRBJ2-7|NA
TGTGCCAGCAGCTTAGACCGGGGGGACTCCTACGAGCAGTACTTC
CASSLDRGDSYEQYF
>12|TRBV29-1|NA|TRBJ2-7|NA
TGCAGCGTTGAAGGGCTCTCCTACGAGCAGTACTTC
CSVEGLSYEQYF
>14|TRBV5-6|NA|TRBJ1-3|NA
TGTGCCAGCAGCACAGGGCCTGTCGGAAACACCATATATTTT
CASSTGPVGNTIYF
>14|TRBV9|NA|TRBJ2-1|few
TGTGCCAGCAGCGTAGGGACGGCCGGCAATGAGCAGTTCTTC
CASSVGTAGNEQFF
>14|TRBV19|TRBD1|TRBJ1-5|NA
TGTGCCAGTAGTCTCGGGACAGGGGATCAGCCCCAGCATTTT
CASSLGTGDQPQHF
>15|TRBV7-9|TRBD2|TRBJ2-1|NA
TGTGCCAGCAGCTTTTCGACTAGCGGGGGGCCTGAGCAGTTCTTC
CASSFSTSGGPEQFF
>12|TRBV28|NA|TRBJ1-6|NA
TGTGCCAGCAGGGCCCTAGGTTCACCCCTCCACTTT
CASRALGSPLHF
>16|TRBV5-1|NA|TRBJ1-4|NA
TGCGCCAGCAGCTTATGGCCAGGAGTGGCTAATGAAAAACTGTTTTTT
CASSLWPGVANEKLFF
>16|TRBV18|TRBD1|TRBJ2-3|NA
TGTGCCAGCTCACGCCTTGGGACAGGTTCGGCAGATACGCAGTATTTT
CASSRLGTGSADTQYF
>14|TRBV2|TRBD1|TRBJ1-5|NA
TGTGCCAGCAGTGGGGGACAGGGCAATCAGCCCCAGCATTTT
CASSGGQGNQPQHF
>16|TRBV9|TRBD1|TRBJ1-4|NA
TGTGCCAGCAGCGTCTTCGAGGGGACAGGGGGAGAAAAACTGTTTTTT
CASSVFEGTGGEKLFF
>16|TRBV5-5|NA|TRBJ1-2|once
TGTGCCAGCAGCCCCGGCGTGGACCCGGTATCCTATGGCTACACCTTC
CASSPGVDPVSYGYTF
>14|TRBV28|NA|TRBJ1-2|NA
TGTGCCAGCAGTTTAGGGGCAGCCCACTATGGCTACACCTTC
CASSLGAAHYGYTF
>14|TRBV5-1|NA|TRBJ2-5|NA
TGCGCCAGCAGCTTGGGAGGGGTTCAAGAGACCCAGTACTTC
CASSLGGVQETQYF
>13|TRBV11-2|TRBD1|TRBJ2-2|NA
TGTGCCAGCAGCTTAACAGGGGCCGGGGAGCTGTTTTTT
CASSLTGAGELFF
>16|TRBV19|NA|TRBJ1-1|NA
TGTGCCAGTAGTATTATGGCCTTGGGAGGGGGCACTGAAGCTTTCTTT
CASSIMALGGGTEAFF
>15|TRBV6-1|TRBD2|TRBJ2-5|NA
TGTGCCAGCAGTGCCCTAGCGGGAGTTGGAGAGACCCAGTACTTC
CASSALAGVGETQYF
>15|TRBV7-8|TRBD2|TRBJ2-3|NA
TGTGCCAGCAGCTTAAAGCGGGAGGGGGGGAATACGCAGTATTTT
CASSLKREGGNTQYF
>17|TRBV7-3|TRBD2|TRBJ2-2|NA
TGTGCCAGCAGCCCCTCGGGGACTAGCGGGAGCATGGGGGAGCTGTTTTTT
CASSPSGTSGSMGELFF
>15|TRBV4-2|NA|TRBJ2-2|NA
TGTGCCAGCAGCCAAGATCGTCGGTACACCGGGGAGCTGTTTTTT
CASSQDRRYTGELFF
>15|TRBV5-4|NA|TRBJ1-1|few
TGTGCCAGCAGCTCCGGGATCTACGAGGGCACTGAAGCTTTCTTT
CASSSGIYEGTEAFF
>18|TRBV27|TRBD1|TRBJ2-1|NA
TGTGCCAGCAGCAGAAGGTCCGGGACAGATTTCCTAGTGGATGAGCAGTTCTTC
CASSRRSGTDFLVDEQFF
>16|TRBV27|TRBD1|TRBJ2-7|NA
TGTGCCAGCAGCCATCAGGGACAGGGCCTCTCCTACGAGCAGTACTTC
CASSHQGQGLSYEQYF
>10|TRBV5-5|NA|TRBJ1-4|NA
TGTGCCAGCGGGCTGGAAAAACTGTTTTTT
CASGLEKLFF
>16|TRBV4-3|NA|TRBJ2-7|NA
TGCGCCAGCAGCCAAGAGACTGGAACTGGACGGTCGGGGCAGTACTTC
CASSQETGTGRSGQYF